The clone carrying this T cell receptor (beta chain) occurred a few times. There are 15 residues in the CDR3. The V gene's germline CDR1 is MRHNA and CDR2 SNTAGT. J was trimmed by 1 base and V by 7 bases; bases with no gene match: 10. The sample originates from a study of T cell responses to AZD1222 COVID-19 vaccine. Sequenced by immunoSEQ multiplex PCR; TCRdb stores in-frame clones only, minus some. The sample yields about 120,000 clones, 85% to 95% seen once. This receptor was taken from an adult in good health. Sequenced here: peripheral blood, sampled on day 0 of AZD1222 vaccination. V gene TRBV6-4 combines with J gene TRBJ2-7; 7 positions match TRBD1. CDR3 region: CASNARQGWSYEQYF. CDR3 DNA sequence: TGTGCCAGCAACGCCAGACAGGGTTGGTCCTACGAGCAGTACTTC.